Included here is one T cell receptor (beta chain) sequence, with context. Its antigen is undetermined. The sample originates from a study of T cell repertoires in cytomegalovirus infection. Turning to the study itself: HLA-B-restricted CMV epitopes that are well studied, plus recently identified HLA-C-restricted ones, were used by the study. Public TCR beta signatures indicated both CMV infection and matching HLA type.

Whole-study results and caveats: It was HLA-C-restricted CMV-specific TCR beta clonotypes that dominated the response ex vivo. The cumulative frequency of public TCR beta families identified carriers of CMV plus the relevant HLA.

TCRdb analysed the reads with MiXCR anew, one entry per CDR3 protein. The sample holds fewer than 1,000,000 distinct CDR3 sequences, around 31% seen once. V was shortened by 8 bases and J by 3 bases, with 8 bases between the two germline ends. Germline CDR1 is MNHEY and CDR2 is SMNVEV (reference sequence). The CDR3 runs 12 residues. This sequence joins TRBV27 and TRBJ1-5, with D unclear. The clonotype originates from a human donor in good health (CMV status not recorded). Some clones in this sample may be carry-over from other donors' samples. The input for sequencing was cultured CD8+ T cells from PBMCs, taken from culture after CMV antigen stimulation. CDR3 protein: CASWRVNQPQHF. As DNA, the CDR3 is TGTGCCAGCTGGCGGGTCAATCAGCCCCAGCATTTT.